These 14 T cell receptor beta chains share one sample of origin, sequenced in a study of glioma-infiltrating T cells. The iRepertoire nested amplicon-rescue multiplex PCR amplified TCR alpha and beta CDR3s from RNA. Using its own MiXCR run on the multiplex PCR reads, TCRdb lists one record per CDR3 protein. The sample yields about 140,000 distinct CDR3 sequences, around 42% seen once. Sequenced input: glioma tissue, nonneoplastic brain tissue, or PBMCs (not recorded which). The receptors come from a human donor with low-grade glioma or glioblastoma, undergoing nonglioma brain surgery, or in good health (not recorded which).

There are a few counts of this clonotype. The V call is TRBV7-2, the J call TRBJ2-7; D perhaps matches TRBD2 (5 bases). Trimming took 1 base from V and 5 from J, leaving 9 bases between them. The CDR3 length is 13 residues. Germline assignment: CDR1 SGHTA and CDR2 FQGNSA. The CDR3, as DNA: TGTGCCAGCAGCTTAGTGGCGCGGGACGAGCAGTACTTC. Translation: CASSLVARDEQYF.

The chain couples TRBV27 to TRBJ2-7; 8 bases match TRBD1. Germline V gene lookup returns CDR1 MNHEY and CDR2 SMNVEV (reference sequence). V dropped 0 bases and J dropped 2; count of bases not matched to a gene: 3. This CDR3 has 15 residues. This CDR3 reads CASSLSTGEAYEQYF. For the CDR3, the DNA is TGTGCCAGCAGTTTATCGACAGGGGAGGCCTACGAGCAGTACTTC.

This clonotype appeared a few times. The gene calls are TRBV29-1 and TRBJ2-1; D is unclear. Germline values: CDR1 SQVTM, CDR2 ANQGSEA. The CDR3 runs to 12 residues. The V end lost 6 bases, the J end lost 8 bases, and 14 bases lay between the germline ends. DNA of the CDR3: TGCAGCGTGGAGAAAGGTACAGATGAGCAGTTCTTC. Encoded protein: CSVEKGTDEQFF.

A note on this clonotype: Mismatch with germline at one junction end may stem from a read error. The chain has TRBV5-4 and TRBJ2-1, with no clear D. This CDR3 comprises 13 residues. Germline CDR1 is SGHNT and CDR2 is YYREEE (reference sequence). The CDR3 protein is CASSLKLHNEKFF. In DNA form, the CDR3 reads TGTGCCAGCAGCTTGAAGCTCCACAATGAGAAGTTCTTC.

The V and J genes are TRBV15 and TRBJ2-5, with 11 bases lining up with TRBD1. CDR3 length: 16 residues. V trimming: 1 base; J trimming: 0 bases; junction bases outside the gene matches: 1. Germline CDR1 is LNHNV and CDR2 is YYDKDF (reference sequence). CDR3 protein: CATSRGDRGYQETQYF. As DNA, the CDR3 is TGTGCCACCAGCAGAGGGGACAGGGGGTACCAAGAGACCCAGTACTTC.

V and J are TRBV28 and TRBJ2-3, with 7 bases fitting TRBD1. CDR3 length: 16 amino acids. The V segment lost 5 bases and the J segment 2 bases; nucleotides outside the gene matches: 10. CDR1 and CDR2 from the germline V gene are MDHEN and SYDVKM. The CDR3 reads CASSPQGDTDTDTQYF. The DNA of the CDR3 is TGTGCCAGCAGTCCTCAGGGGGATACAGACACAGATACGCAGTATTTT.

The chain combines TRBV9 with TRBJ2-3, with a tentative D call TRBD1 (5 bases). Trimming shortened V by 4 bases and J by 0 bases, and 12 bases separated the two germline ends. Germline CDR1 is SGDLS and CDR2 is YYNGEE. This CDR3 is 15 amino acids long. CDR3 sequence reads: CASSTLGESTDTQYF. The CDR3 region has the DNA TGTGCCAGCAGCACTCTAGGGGAAAGCACAGATACGCAGTATTTT. Full variable domain (rest looked up from reference TRBV9 and TRBJ2-3): DSGVTQTPKHLITATGQRVTLRCSPRSGDLSVYWYQQSLDQGLQFLIQYYNGEERAKGNILERFSAQQFPDLHSELNLSSLELGDSALYFCASSTLGESTDTQYFGPGTRLTVL.

In this sample, this clonotype turned up a few times. The rearrangement uses TRBV15 and TRBJ2-3; 15 nucleotides align to TRBD2. The ends lost 0 bases at V and 1 base at J; junction bases unmatched: 2. CDR3 length: 18 amino acids. Germline V gene sequence: CDR1 LNHNV, CDR2 YYDKDF (reference sequence). The chain's CDR3 is CATSRDGTSGGRTDTQYF. The CDR3 DNA is TGTGCCACCAGCAGAGATGGGACTAGCGGGGGGCGCACAGATACGCAGTATTTT.

This clonotype was observed a handful of times. The chain carries TRBV29-1 and TRBJ1-2; D is uncertain. V was pared by 0 bases and J by 4 bases, with 6 bases between. Germline loops: CDR1 SQVTM, CDR2 ANQGSEA. The CDR3 covers 12 residues. The CDR3 DNA sequence: TGCAGCGTTGAAGACAGCTCCTATGGCTACACCTTC. Translated: CSVEDSSYGYTF.

This sequence joins TRBV6-1 and TRBJ2-1; tentative D call: TRBD2 (5 bases). Per germline, CDR1 MNHNS and CDR2 SASEGT. V lost 5 bases to trimming and J lost 10 bases, with 18 bases between them. The CDR3 spans 14 residues. The CDR3 DNA reads TGTGCCAGCAGTACCCCTGGACTTGCCGGCGAGCAGTTCTTC. Its translation is CASSTPGLAGEQFF.

This clonotype was counted ten times or more. V gene TRBV20-1 combines with J gene TRBJ2-5; D not certain. Germline values: CDR1 DFQATT, CDR2 SNEGSKA (reference sequence). The CDR3 covers 13 residues. V was shortened by 1 base and J by 2 bases, with 8 bases between the two germline ends. CDR3 loop: CSARGYNQETQYF. CDR3 sequence (DNA): TGCAGTGCTAGAGGGTACAATCAAGAGACCCAGTACTTC.

The chain employs TRBV6-6 and TRBJ1-1; the D gene is possibly TRBD1 (6 bases). The germline V gene has CDR1 MNHNY and CDR2 SVGAGI (reference sequence). There are 13 residues in the CDR3. V lost 8 bases, J lost 2 bases, and 12 bases lay in between. This CDR3 is CASGWTDNTEAFF. The DNA for the CDR3 is TGTGCCAGCGGTTGGACAGACAACACTGAAGCTTTCTTT.

The DNA for the CDR3 is TGTGCCAGCAGCTTAGTGGGACTAGCGGGAGGCAATGAGCAGTTCTTC. Its protein product is CASSLVGLAGGNEQFF. The rearrangement links TRBV11-2 to TRBJ2-1; 15 nucleotides agree with TRBD2. V lost 1 base and J lost 6; bases outside the gene matches: 1. The CDR3 covers 16 residues. CDR1 and CDR2 (germline): SGHAT, FQNNGV.

The chain uses TRBV4-2 and TRBJ2-1; possibly TRBD2 for D (6 bases). The V end lost 4 bases, the J end lost 6 bases, and 13 bases lay between the germline ends. Germline CDR1 reads LGHNA; CDR2 reads YNFKEQ. There are 14 residues in the CDR3. DNA for the CDR3: TGTGCCAGCAGCCCCGCCCGGGAGTTCAATGAGCAGTTCTTC. Its translation is CASSPAREFNEQFF.